This T cell receptor beta chain comes out of a study of blood T cell repertoires in COVID-19. Clones were read by immunoSEQ multiplex PCR, and TCRdb kept only the in-frame ones, dropping some. Of about 220,000 clones in the sample, 88% were seen once. Germline values: CDR1 SGHTA, CDR2 FQGNSA. The CDR3 sequence is 15 residues long. Trimming shortened V by 7 bases and J by 0 bases, and 15 bases separated the two germline ends. The sequence was obtained from a middle-aged woman with acute COVID-19. Sequencing was carried out using PBMCs or T cells enriched from blood (not recorded which). The rearrangement links TRBV7-2 to TRBJ2-5; possible D gene TRBD1, 6 bases. CDR3 loop: CASTLYGTHQETQYF. The CDR3 DNA is TGTGCCAGCACCCTATACGGGACACACCAAGAGACCCAGTACTTC.